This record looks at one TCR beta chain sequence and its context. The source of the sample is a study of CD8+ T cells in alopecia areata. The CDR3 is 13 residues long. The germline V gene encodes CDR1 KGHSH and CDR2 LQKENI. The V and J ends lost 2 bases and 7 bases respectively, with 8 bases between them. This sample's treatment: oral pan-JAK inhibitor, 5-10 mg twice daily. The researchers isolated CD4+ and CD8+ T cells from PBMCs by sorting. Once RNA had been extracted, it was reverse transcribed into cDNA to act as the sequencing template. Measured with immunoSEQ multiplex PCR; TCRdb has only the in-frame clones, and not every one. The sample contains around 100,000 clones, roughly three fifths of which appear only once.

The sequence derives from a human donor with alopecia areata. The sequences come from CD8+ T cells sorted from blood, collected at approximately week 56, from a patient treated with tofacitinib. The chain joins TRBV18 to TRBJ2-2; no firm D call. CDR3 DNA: TGTGCCAGCTCACCAAGGTTCGACGGGGAGCTGTTTTTT. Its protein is CASSPRFDGELFF.